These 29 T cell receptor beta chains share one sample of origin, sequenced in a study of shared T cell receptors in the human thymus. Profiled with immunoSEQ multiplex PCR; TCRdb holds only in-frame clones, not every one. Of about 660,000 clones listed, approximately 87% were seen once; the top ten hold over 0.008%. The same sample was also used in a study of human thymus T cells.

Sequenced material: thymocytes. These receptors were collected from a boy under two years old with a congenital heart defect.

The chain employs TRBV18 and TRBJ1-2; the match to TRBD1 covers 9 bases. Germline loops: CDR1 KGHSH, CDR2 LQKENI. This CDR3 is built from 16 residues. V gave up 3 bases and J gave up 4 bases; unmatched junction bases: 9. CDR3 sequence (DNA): TGTGCCAGCTCACCCCGGACAGGGGCTAACTTCTATGGCTACACCTTC. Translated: CASSPRTGANFYGYTF.

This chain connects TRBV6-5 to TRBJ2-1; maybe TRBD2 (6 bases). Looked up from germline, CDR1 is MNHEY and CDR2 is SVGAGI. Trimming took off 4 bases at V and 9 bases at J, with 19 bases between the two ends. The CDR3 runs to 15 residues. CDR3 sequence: CASSSPSFGGCEQFF. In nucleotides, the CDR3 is TGTGCCAGCAGTTCCCCTAGTTTTGGGGGGTGTGAGCAGTTCTTC.

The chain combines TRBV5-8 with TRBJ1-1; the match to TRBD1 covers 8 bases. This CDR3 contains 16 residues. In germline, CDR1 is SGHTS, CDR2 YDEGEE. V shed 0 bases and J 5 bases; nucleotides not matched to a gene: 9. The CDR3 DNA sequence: TGTGCCAGCAGCTTGGCCAGGGGGCGGATTAAAACTGAAGCTTTCTTT. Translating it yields CASSLARGRIKTEAFF.

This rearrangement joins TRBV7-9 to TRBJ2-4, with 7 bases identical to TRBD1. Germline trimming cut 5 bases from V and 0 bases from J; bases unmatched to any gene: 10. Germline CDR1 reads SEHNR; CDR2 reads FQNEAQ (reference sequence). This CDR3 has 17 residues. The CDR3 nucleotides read TGTGCCAGCAGCCCAAGGACTCACAGGGGAGCCAAAAACATTCAGTACTTC. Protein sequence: CASSPRTHRGAKNIQYF.

The CDR3 sequence: CASSPPQRLAGGPGGTDTQYF. The CDR3 DNA reads as TGTGCCAGCAGCCCGCCCCAGAGACTAGCGGGAGGACCTGGGGGGACAGATACGCAGTATTTT. The chain is built from TRBV4-2 and TRBJ2-3; 13 nucleotides align to TRBD2. The CDR3 contains 21 residues. V shed 4 bases and J 3 bases; nucleotides not matched to a gene: 19. Germline V gives CDR1 LGHNA, CDR2 YNFKEQ.

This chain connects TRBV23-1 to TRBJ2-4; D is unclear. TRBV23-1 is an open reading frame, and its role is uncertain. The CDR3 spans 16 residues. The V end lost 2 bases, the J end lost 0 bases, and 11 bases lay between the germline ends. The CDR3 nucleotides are TGCGCCAGCAGTCAAATACAGCCCATAGCCAAAAACATTCAGTACTTC. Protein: CASSQIQPIAKNIQYF.

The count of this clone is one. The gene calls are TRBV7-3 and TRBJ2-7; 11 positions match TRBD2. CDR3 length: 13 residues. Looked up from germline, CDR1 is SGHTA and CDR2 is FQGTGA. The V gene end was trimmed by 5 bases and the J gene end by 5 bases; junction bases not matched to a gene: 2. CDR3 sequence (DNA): TGTGCCAGCAGCGCACTAGCGGGAGACGAGCAGTACTTC. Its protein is CASSALAGDEQYF.

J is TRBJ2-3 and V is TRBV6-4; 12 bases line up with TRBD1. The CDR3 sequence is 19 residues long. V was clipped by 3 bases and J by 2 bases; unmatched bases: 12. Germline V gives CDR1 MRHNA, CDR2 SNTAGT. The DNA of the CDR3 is TGTGCCAGCAGTGAAGGGGCCGGGACAGGGGGCAGGAACACAGATACGCAGTATTTT. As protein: CASSEGAGTGGRNTDTQYF.

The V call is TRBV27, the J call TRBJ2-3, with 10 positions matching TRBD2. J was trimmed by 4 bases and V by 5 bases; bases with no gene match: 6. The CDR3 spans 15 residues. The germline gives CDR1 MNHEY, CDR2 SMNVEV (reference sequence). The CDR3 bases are TGTGCCAGCAGTGTTAGCGGGAGGCTCTCAGATACGCAGTATTTT. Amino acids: CASSVSGRLSDTQYF.

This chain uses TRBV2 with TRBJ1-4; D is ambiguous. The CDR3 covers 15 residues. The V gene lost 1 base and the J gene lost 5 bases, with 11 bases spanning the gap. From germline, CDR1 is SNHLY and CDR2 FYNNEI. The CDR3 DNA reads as TGTGCCAGCAGTGAAGAAGCTAAACGGAATGAAAAACTGTTTTTT. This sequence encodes CASSEEAKRNEKLFF.

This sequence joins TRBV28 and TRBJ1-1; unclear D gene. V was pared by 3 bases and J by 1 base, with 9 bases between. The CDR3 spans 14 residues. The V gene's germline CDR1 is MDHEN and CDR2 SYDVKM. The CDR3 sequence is CASSFPGSNTEAFF. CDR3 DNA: TGTGCCAGCAGTTTCCCCGGGTCGAACACTGAAGCTTTCTTT.

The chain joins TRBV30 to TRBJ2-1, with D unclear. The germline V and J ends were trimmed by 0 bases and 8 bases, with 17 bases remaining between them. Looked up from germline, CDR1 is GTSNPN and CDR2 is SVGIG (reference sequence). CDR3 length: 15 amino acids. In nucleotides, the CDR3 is TGTGCCTGGAGTGTACGCCTAGGAAGTTTTGATGAGCAGTTCTTC. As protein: CAWSVRLGSFDEQFF.

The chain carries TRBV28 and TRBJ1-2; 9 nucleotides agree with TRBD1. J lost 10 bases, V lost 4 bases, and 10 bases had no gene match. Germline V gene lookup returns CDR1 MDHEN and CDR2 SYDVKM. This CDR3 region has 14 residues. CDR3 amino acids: CASSSAGTGTFYTF. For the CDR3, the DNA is TGTGCCAGCAGTTCAGCCGGGACAGGGACATTCTACACCTTC.

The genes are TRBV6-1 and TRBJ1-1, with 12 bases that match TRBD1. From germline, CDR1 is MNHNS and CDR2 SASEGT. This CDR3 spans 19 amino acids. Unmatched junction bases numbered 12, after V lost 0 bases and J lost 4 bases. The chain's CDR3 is CASSEAQGQGARGSTEAFF. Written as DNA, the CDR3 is TGTGCCAGCAGTGAAGCGCAGGGACAGGGGGCCCGCGGAAGCACTGAAGCTTTCTTT.

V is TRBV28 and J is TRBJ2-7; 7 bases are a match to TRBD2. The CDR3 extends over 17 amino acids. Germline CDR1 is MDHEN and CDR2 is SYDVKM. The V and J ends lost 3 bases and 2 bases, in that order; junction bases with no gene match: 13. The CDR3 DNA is TGTGCCAGCAGTTTCCGCCCACGGGAGGTCATCACCTACGAGCAGTACTTC. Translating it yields CASSFRPREVITYEQYF. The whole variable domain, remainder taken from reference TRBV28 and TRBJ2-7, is DVKVTQSSRYLVKRTGEKVFLECVQDMDHENMFWYRQDPGLGLRLIYFSYDVKMKEKGDIPEGYSVSREKKERFSLILESASTNQTSMYLCASSFRPREVITYEQYFGPGTRLTVT.

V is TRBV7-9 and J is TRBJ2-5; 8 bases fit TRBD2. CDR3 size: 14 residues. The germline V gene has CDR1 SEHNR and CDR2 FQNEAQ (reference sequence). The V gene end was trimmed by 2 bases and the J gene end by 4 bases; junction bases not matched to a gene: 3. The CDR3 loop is CASSLCLAGETQYF. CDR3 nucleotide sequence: TGTGCCAGCAGCTTATGCCTAGCGGGAGAGACCCAGTACTTC.

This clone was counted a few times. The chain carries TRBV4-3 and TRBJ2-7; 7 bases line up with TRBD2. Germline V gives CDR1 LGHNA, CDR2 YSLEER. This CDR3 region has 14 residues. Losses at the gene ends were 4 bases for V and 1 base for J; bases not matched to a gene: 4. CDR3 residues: CASSRTSVSYEQYF. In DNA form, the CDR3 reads TGCGCCAGCAGCCGAACTAGCGTATCCTACGAGCAGTACTTC.

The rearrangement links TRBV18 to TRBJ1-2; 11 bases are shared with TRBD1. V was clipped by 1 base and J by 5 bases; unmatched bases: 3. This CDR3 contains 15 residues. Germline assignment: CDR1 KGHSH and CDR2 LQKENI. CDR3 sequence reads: CASSPRDRGRYGYTF. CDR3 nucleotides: TGTGCCAGCTCACCACGGGACAGGGGGAGGTATGGCTACACCTTC.

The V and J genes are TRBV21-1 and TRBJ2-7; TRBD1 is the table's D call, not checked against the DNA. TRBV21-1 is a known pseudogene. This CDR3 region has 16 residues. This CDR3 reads CASSKEGRTEYYEQYF. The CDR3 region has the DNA TGTGCCAGCAGCAAAGAGGGAAGGACAGAATACTACGAGCAGTACTTC.

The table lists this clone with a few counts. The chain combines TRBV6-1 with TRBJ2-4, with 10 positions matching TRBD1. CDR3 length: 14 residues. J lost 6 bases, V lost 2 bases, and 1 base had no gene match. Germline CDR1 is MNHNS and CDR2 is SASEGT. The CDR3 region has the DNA TGTGCCAGCAGTGAACGGGACAGGGGAAACATTCAGTACTTC. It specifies CASSERDRGNIQYF.

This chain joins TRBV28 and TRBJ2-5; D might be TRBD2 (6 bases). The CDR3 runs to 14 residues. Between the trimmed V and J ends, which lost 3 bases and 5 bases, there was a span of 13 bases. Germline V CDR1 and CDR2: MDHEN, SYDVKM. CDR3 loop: CASSLSREAETQYF. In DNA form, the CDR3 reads TGTGCCAGCAGTTTGAGCAGGGAGGCGGAGACCCAGTACTTC. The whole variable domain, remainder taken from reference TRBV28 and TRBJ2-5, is DVKVTQSSRYLVKRTGEKVFLECVQDMDHENMFWYRQDPGLGLRLIYFSYDVKMKEKGDIPEGYSVSREKKERFSLILESASTNQTSMYLCASSLSREAETQYFGPGTRLLVL.

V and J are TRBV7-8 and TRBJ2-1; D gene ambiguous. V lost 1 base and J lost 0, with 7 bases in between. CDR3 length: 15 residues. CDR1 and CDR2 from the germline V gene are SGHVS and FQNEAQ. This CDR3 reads CASSLDPSSYNEQFF. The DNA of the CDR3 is TGTGCCAGCAGCTTAGATCCGAGCTCCTACAATGAGCAGTTCTTC.

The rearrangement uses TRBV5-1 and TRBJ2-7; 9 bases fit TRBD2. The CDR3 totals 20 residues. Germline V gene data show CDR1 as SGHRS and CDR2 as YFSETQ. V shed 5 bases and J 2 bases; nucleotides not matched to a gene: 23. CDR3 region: CASRGGESGRTQPPTYEQYF. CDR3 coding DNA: TGCGCCAGCAGAGGAGGGGAAAGCGGGAGGACCCAACCCCCAACCTACGAGCAGTACTTC.

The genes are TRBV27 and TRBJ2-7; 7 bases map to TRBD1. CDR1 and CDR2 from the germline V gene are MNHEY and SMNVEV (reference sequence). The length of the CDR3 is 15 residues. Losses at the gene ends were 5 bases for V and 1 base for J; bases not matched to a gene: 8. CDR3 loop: CASSNSRGRSYEQYF. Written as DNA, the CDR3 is TGTGCCAGCAGTAACTCGAGGGGGCGATCCTACGAGCAGTACTTC.

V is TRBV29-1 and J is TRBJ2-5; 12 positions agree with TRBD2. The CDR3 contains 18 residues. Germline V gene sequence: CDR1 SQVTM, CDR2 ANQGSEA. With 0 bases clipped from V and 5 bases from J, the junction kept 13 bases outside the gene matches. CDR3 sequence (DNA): TGCAGCGTTGAAGATCGCCCTAAGACTAGCGGGAGAGGCGAGACCCAGTACTTC. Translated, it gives CSVEDRPKTSGRGETQYF. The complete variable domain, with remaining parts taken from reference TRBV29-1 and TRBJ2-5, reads SAVISQKPSRDICQRGTSLTIQCQVDSQVTMMFWYRQQPGQSLTLIATANQGSEATYESGFVIDKFPISRPNLTFSTLTVSNMSPEDSSIYLCSVEDRPKTSGRGETQYFGPGTRLLVL.

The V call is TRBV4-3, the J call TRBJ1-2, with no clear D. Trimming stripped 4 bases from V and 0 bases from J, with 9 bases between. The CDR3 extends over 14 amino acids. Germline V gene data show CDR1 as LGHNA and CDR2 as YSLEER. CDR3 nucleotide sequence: TGCGCCAGCAGCCGGGAGGGAACTAACTATGGCTACACCTTC. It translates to CASSREGTNYGYTF.

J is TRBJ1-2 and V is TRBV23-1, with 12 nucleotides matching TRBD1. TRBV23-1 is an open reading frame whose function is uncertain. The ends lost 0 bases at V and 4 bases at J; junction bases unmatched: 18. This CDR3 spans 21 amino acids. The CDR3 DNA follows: TGCGCCAGCAGTCAATCAGGAATTTCGGGGTGGGACAGGGGGCGCAGCTATGGCTACACCTTC. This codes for CASSQSGISGWDRGRSYGYTF.

CDR3 bases: TGCGCCAGCAGCCAGGAAGGCGGCACGAACACTGAAGCTTTCTTT. Translation gives CASSQEGGTNTEAFF. The chain recombines TRBV4-3 with TRBJ1-1; D remains ambiguous. Per germline, CDR1 LGHNA and CDR2 YSLEER. The germline V and J ends were trimmed by 3 bases and 1 base, with 12 bases remaining between them. The length of the CDR3 is 15 residues.

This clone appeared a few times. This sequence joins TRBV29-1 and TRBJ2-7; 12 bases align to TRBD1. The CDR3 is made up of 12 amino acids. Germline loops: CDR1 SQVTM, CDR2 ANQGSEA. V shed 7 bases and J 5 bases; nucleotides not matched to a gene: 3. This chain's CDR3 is CSARDRGHEQYF. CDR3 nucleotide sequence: TGCAGCGCCCGGGACAGGGGGCACGAGCAGTACTTC.